This paragraph covers one TCR beta chain sequence. This record belongs to a study of blood T cell repertoires in COVID-19. About the research overall: Samples representing acute and convalescent COVID-19 were sourced from the United States, Italy and Spain. PBMCs, B-cell-depleted T cells, or T cells were the source of the cDNA or gDNA that made up the material.

Per the original data handling: The authors estimated nucleated cell counts from reference gene primer amplification. Assay used: immunoSEQ multiplex PCR; TCRdb lists only in-frame clones, some missing. The DNA gave D and trimming, while V, J and clone size come from that table. The table lists more than 250,000 clones, 80% to 90% of them singletons, with about 1.2% in the top ten. The length of the CDR3 is 13 residues. V gave up 9 bases and J gave up 2 bases, with 13 bases separating them. CDR1 and CDR2 (germline): KGHDR, SFDVKD. Sequencing was performed on peripheral blood. The clonotype was recovered from a woman aged 45-60 years with acute or convalescent COVID-19. The chain uses TRBV24-1 and TRBJ2-7; D is perhaps TRBD2 (6 bases). The DNA for the CDR3 is TGTGCCACCGGCAGGGACTTGACCTACGAGCAGTACTTC. The encoded protein is CATGRDLTYEQYF.